This entry describes one T cell receptor beta chain. Its target is unknown. Negatively enriched CD4+ T cells were divided by CD45RA into naive and memory. This sample was taken from a study of shared clonotypes between healthy human individuals. Regarding the study as a whole: Researchers sampled only blood; tissue repertoires likely differ. Sharing across several donors was seen in roughly 5.2% of naive CD4 clonotypes.

Assay used: immunoSEQ multiplex PCR; TCRdb lists only in-frame clones, some missing. The table lists millions of clones, roughly 94% of them singletons. This CDR3 contains 13 residues. Germline lookup yields CDR1 LGHNA and CDR2 YSLEER. The V segment lost 5 bases and the J segment 5 bases; nucleotides outside the gene matches: 4. The clonotype was recovered from a man aged 18 to 30 in good health. Sequenced: naive CD4+ T cells sorted from blood. Subset of the sample: CD45RA+ positively selected. This chain links TRBV4-3 with TRBJ2-3; 7 bases are a match to TRBD1. The CDR3 spells CASSRGHGDTQYF. In DNA form, the CDR3 reads TGCGCCAGCAGCAGGGGGCATGGAGATACGCAGTATTTT.